Sequencing of this T cell receptor beta chain was carried out in a study of graft-versus-host responses after intestinal transplantation. Study at large: Each recipient received anti-thymocyte globulin induction, then tacrolimus and steroids for around 3 years.

On this clone itself: Its specificity is unknown.

Only in-frame clones appear in the TCRdb table, and some are missing; sequencing was by immunoSEQ multiplex PCR. The sample includes about 130,000 clones, roughly 92% of them seen just once. The CDR3 contains 14 residues. J was trimmed by 7 bases and V by 5 bases; bases with no gene match: 10. Germline V gene sequence: CDR1 SGHTA, CDR2 FQGNSA. This chain links TRBV7-2 with TRBJ2-7, with 8 bases identical to TRBD1. The starting material was unstimulated CD4+ T cells sorted from spleen or lymph node cells, obtained before intestinal transplant. The origin of this receptor is a human donor who received an intestinal transplant. The CDR3 here is CASSTGTGPVEQYF. DNA of the CDR3: TGTGCCAGCAGCACCGGGACAGGTCCAGTTGAGCAGTACTTC.